Listed here are 22 T cell receptor beta chains from one sample, sequenced in a study of technical replicates of blood from several donors. Generated by immunoSEQ multiplex PCR, the TCRdb table keeps only in-frame clones and is missing some. The sample yields roughly 65,000 clones, 88% seen once. Sequences were obtained from PBMCs. These receptors were collected from a human donor in good health. Some clones in this sample may be carry-over from other donors' samples.

The rearrangement links TRBV2 to TRBJ1-2; perhaps TRBD1 as D (5 bases). The germline CDR1 and CDR2 sequences are SNHLY and FYNNEI. V gave up 7 bases and J gave up 8 bases, with 17 bases separating them. The CDR3 sequence is 13 residues long. DNA of the CDR3: TGTGCCAGCACCGAGAGAGAAGGGGCCGGCTACACCTTC. It yields the protein CASTEREGAGYTF. Drawing the rest from reference TRBV2 and TRBJ1-2, the complete variable domain is EPEVTQTPSHQVTQMGQEVILRCVPISNHLYFYWYRQILGQKVEFLVSFYNNEISEKSEIFDDQFSVERPDGSNFTLKIRSTKLEDSAMYFCASTEREGAGYTFGSGTRLTVV.

Only one count was recorded for this clone. J is TRBJ1-2 and V is TRBV5-1, with 8 bases that match TRBD1. Germline loops: CDR1 SGHRS, CDR2 YFSETQ. The ends lost 1 base at V and 3 bases at J; junction bases unmatched: 2. CDR3 length: 14 amino acids. The CDR3 sequence is CASSLLQGDYGYTF. Here the CDR3 DNA reads TGCGCCAGCAGCTTGTTACAGGGGGACTATGGCTACACCTTC.

This chain joins TRBV6-1 and TRBJ1-4; a possible D gene is TRBD1 (6 bases). Trimming left V 6 bases short and J 4 bases short, with 15 bases between. Germline V gene data show CDR1 as MNHNS and CDR2 as SASEGT. CDR3 length: 15 amino acids. The CDR3 reads CASRDSTGNNEKLFF. The DNA for the CDR3 is TGTGCCAGCAGGGACAGCACAGGGAATAATGAAAAACTGTTTTTT.

The V gene is TRBV4-3, the J gene TRBJ2-1; D possibly corresponds to TRBD2 (5 bases). The V end lost 0 bases, the J end lost 4 bases, and 10 bases lay between the germline ends. The CDR3 runs to 15 residues. The germline V gene has CDR1 LGHNA and CDR2 YSLEER. Here the CDR3 reads CASSQEGREYNEQFF. In DNA form, the CDR3 reads TGCGCCAGCAGCCAAGAAGGAAGGGAGTACAATGAGCAGTTCTTC.

The chain joins TRBV6-5 to TRBJ2-4; maybe TRBD2 (5 bases). The CDR3 covers 13 residues. Trimming took 0 bases from V and 9 from J, leaving 9 bases between them. Germline V gene data show CDR1 as MNHEY and CDR2 as SVGAGI. The CDR3 reads CASSYSSASIQYF. CDR3 nucleotides: TGTGCCAGCAGTTACTCTAGCGCTAGCATTCAGTACTTC.

This clone was recorded a few times. The chain combines TRBV5-1 with TRBJ2-7; D call uncertain. V shed 2 bases and J shed 0 bases, with 6 bases lying between them. Germline V gives CDR1 SGHRS, CDR2 YFSETQ. This CDR3 comprises 13 residues. The CDR3: CASSFGSSYEQYF. DNA for the CDR3: TGCGCCAGCAGCTTTGGCAGCTCCTACGAGCAGTACTTC.

This rearrangement joins TRBV4-2 to TRBJ1-2; possibly TRBD1 for D (6 bases). The V end was cut by 5 bases, the J end by 2 bases, with 15 bases between. Germline CDR1 and CDR2: LGHNA and YNFKEQ. CDR3 length equals 15 residues. The CDR3 protein is CASSYTRTDNYGYTF. CDR3 sequence (DNA): TGTGCCAGCAGCTATACTCGGACAGACAACTATGGCTACACCTTC.

The gene calls are TRBV2 and TRBJ1-2, with a weak D call TRBD1 (6 bases). The V gene lost 8 bases and the J gene lost 6 bases, with 13 bases spanning the gap. The length of the CDR3 is 12 residues. The germline V gene has CDR1 SNHLY and CDR2 FYNNEI. The CDR3 protein is CASQGSGDGYTF. The CDR3 DNA reads as TGTGCCAGCCAGGGGTCTGGGGATGGCTACACCTTC.

This clone was seen a handful of times. The rearrangement uses TRBV7-2 and TRBJ1-3; D remains unclear. Deletions cut 5 bases from V and 4 bases from J, with 9 bases between. The CDR3 contains 13 residues. Germline values: CDR1 SGHTA, CDR2 FQGNSA. CDR3 region: CASSPNRGNTIYF. CDR3 nucleotide sequence: TGTGCCAGCAGCCCGAACCGGGGAAACACCATATATTTT.

This chain joins TRBV5-1 and TRBJ2-2, with a tentative D call TRBD2 (5 bases). CDR1 is SGHRS and CDR2 is YFSETQ in the germline V gene. The CDR3 consists of 14 residues. Trimming removed 5 bases from V and 3 bases from J, with 11 bases in between. CDR3 in DNA: TGCGCCAGCAGGTGGCTAGCCGACACCGGGGAGCTGTTTTTT. Protein product: CASRWLADTGELFF.

This rearrangement joins TRBV5-4 to TRBJ1-3; D call uncertain. V lost 4 bases, J lost 1 base, and 6 bases lay in between. Germline V CDR1 and CDR2: SGHNT, YYREEE (reference sequence). This CDR3 has 13 amino acids. CDR3 region: CASSLPSGNTIYF. The CDR3 DNA sequence: TGTGCCAGCAGCCTCCCGTCTGGAAACACCATATATTTT.

This CDR3 is CASSSYQGYEQYF. In DNA form, the CDR3 reads TGTGCCAGCAGTTCCTATCAGGGCTACGAGCAGTACTTC. V is TRBV2 and J is TRBJ2-7; tentative D call: TRBD1 (5 bases). This CDR3 is 13 amino acids long. Trimming took 5 bases from V and 3 from J, leaving 11 bases between them. CDR1 is SNHLY, CDR2 FYNNEI, per germline.

The V gene is TRBV6-4, the J gene TRBJ2-1, with 9 positions matching TRBD1. CDR1 and CDR2 from the germline V gene are MRHNA and SNTAGT. CDR3 length: 16 residues. With V trimmed by 2 bases and J by 6 bases, 8 bases remained unmatched. The CDR3 sequence: CASSDAPGQGLNEQFF. The CDR3 bases are TGTGCCAGCAGTGACGCACCGGGACAGGGCCTCAATGAGCAGTTCTTC.

The J gene is TRBJ1-1, the V gene TRBV7-9; D not certain. Looked up from germline, CDR1 is SEHNR and CDR2 is FQNEAQ (reference sequence). The CDR3 runs to 12 residues. V was trimmed by 5 bases and J by 0 bases, leaving 4 bases between them. Here the CDR3 reads CASSRLNTEAFF. CDR3 DNA sequence: TGTGCCAGCAGCCGTCTGAACACTGAAGCTTTCTTT.

The sample holds one count of this clone. The chain carries TRBV30 and TRBJ2-3; D gene uncertain. The V end lost 4 bases, the J end lost 2 bases, and 10 bases lay between the germline ends. This CDR3 spans 13 amino acids. CDR1 is GTSNPN and CDR2 is SVGIG in the germline V gene (reference sequence). CDR3 residues: CAWTLGTTDTQYF. DNA for the CDR3: TGTGCCTGGACGCTAGGAACCACAGATACGCAGTATTTT.

This clone has just one count. This chain links TRBV9 with TRBJ2-1, with D unresolved. V lost 0 bases and J 6 bases, leaving 13 bases between the germline ends. This CDR3 is built from 15 residues. Germline V CDR1 and CDR2: SGDLS, YYNGEE. The CDR3 protein is CASSVVPVYTNEQFF. Written as DNA, the CDR3 is TGTGCCAGCAGCGTAGTACCAGTTTACACCAATGAGCAGTTCTTC. The entire variable domain, with the rest obtained from reference TRBV9 and TRBJ2-1, is as follows: DSGVTQTPKHLITATGQRVTLRCSPRSGDLSVYWYQQSLDQGLQFLIQYYNGEERAKGNILERFSAQQFPDLHSELNLSSLELGDSALYFCASSVVPVYTNEQFFGPGTRLTVL.

V and J are TRBV2 and TRBJ1-2; tentative D call: TRBD1 (5 bases). The CDR3 sequence is 14 residues long. Germline CDR1 and CDR2: SNHLY and FYNNEI. Between the trimmed V and J ends, which lost 6 bases and 2 bases, there was a span of 13 bases. CDR3 protein: CASRVGQGNYGYTF. The CDR3 coding sequence is TGTGCCAGCAGGGTCGGGCAGGGCAACTATGGCTACACCTTC.

V and J are TRBV7-3 and TRBJ1-6; 7 bases match TRBD1. V shed 5 bases and J 6 bases; nucleotides not matched to a gene: 4. This CDR3 comprises 14 residues. The germline gives CDR1 SGHTA, CDR2 FQGTGA. The CDR3 nucleotides are TGTGCCAGCAGCCCCGGGACAGCTAATTCACCCCTCCACTTT. It specifies CASSPGTANSPLHF.

The chain links TRBV4-2 to TRBJ1-6; 7 nucleotides line up with TRBD1. Germline trimming cut 0 bases from V and 6 bases from J; bases unmatched to any gene: 5. The CDR3 runs 16 residues. The germline V gene has CDR1 LGHNA and CDR2 YNFKEQ. The CDR3 here is CASSQEGGDRNSPLHF. CDR3 DNA sequence: TGTGCCAGCAGCCAAGAAGGGGGCGATCGTAATTCACCCCTCCACTTT.

This clone was found once. This rearrangement joins TRBV19 to TRBJ1-2; 7 bases line up with TRBD1. This CDR3 region has 13 residues. CDR1 is LNHDA, CDR2 SQIVND, per germline (reference sequence). Losses at the gene ends were 10 bases for V and 3 bases for J; bases not matched to a gene: 8. The DNA for the CDR3 is TGTGCCACCACCCCAGACAGGGACTATGGCTACACCTTC. It translates to CATTPDRDYGYTF.

The chain carries TRBV5-4 and TRBJ2-2; D gene ambiguous. This CDR3 comprises 14 residues. Germline V gene lookup returns CDR1 SGHNT and CDR2 YYREEE (reference sequence). Trimming shortened V by 3 bases and J by 0 bases, and 6 bases separated the two germline ends. In DNA form, the CDR3 reads TGTGCCAGCAGCTCCAGCGCGAACACCGGGGAGCTGTTTTTT. It is translated as CASSSSANTGELFF.

This sequence joins TRBV5-1 and TRBJ2-5; tentatively, D is TRBD1 (6 bases). Looked up from germline, CDR1 is SGHRS and CDR2 is YFSETQ. The CDR3 covers 13 residues. Trimming stripped 5 bases from V and 6 bases from J, with 14 bases between. The CDR3 DNA follows: TGCGCCAGCAGACAGACTACAGGGCAGACCCAGTACTTC. It yields the protein CASRQTTGQTQYF. The full variable domain, with the rest looked up from reference TRBV5-1 and TRBJ2-5, is KAGVTQTPRYLIKTRGQQVTLSCSPISGHRSVSWYQQTPGQGLQFLFEYFSETQRNKGNFPGRFSGRQFSNSRSEMNVSTLELGDSALYLCASRQTTGQTQYFGPGTRLLVL.